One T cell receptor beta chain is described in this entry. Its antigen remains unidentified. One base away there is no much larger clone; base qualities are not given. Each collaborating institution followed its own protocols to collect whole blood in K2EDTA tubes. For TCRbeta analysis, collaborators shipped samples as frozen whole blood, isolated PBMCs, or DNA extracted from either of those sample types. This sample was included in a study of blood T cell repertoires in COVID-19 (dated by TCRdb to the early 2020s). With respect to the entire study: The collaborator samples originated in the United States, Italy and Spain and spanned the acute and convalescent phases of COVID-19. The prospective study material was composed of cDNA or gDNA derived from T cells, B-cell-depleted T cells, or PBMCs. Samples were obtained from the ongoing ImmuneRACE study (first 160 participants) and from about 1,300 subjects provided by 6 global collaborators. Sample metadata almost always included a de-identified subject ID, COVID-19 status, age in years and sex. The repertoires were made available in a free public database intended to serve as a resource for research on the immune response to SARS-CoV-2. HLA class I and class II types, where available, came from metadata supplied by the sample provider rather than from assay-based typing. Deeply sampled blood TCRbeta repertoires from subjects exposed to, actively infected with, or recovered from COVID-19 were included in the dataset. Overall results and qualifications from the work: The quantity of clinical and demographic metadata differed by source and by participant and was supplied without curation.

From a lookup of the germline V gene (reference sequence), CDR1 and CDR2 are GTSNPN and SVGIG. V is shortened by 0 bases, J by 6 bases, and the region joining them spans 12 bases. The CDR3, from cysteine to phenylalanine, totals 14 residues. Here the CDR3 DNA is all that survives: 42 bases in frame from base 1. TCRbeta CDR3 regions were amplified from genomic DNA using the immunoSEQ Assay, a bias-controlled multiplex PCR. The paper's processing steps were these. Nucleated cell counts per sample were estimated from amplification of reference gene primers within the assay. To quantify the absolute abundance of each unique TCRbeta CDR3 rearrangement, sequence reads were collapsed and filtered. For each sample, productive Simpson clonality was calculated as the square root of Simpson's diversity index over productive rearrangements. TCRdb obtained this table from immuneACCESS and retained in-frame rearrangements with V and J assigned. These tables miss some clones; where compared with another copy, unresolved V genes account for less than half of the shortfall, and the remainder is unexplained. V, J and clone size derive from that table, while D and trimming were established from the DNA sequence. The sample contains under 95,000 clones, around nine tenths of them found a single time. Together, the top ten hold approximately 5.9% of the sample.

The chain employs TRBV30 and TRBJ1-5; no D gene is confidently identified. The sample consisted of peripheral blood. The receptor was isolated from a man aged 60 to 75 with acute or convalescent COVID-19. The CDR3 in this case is CAWSVPGVAQPQHF. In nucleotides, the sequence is TGTGCCTGGAGTGTTCCCGGGGTAGCTCAGCCCCAGCATTTT.